The 15 T cell receptor beta chains below come from one sample, sequenced in a study of blood T cells in healthy people across ages (dated by TCRdb to between 2014 and 2017). Receptor libraries were prepared by 5' RACE. The sample was run on an Illumina HiSeq 2500. A second PCR of roughly 6 to 12 cycles was performed with a sample-barcoded 5' primer and a J-beta primer mix. TCRdb handled the public reads itself, with Q25 trimming in fastp and clone calling in MiXCR, and kept productive beta chains. Rows with one shared CDR3 protein collapse into an entry with the most common genes and DNA. Counted in this sample were about 2 million distinct CDR3 sequences; around half of them appeared once. The ten top clones hold approximately 2.1% of the sample. Input material: blood. These receptors all stem from a woman aged 40 to 49 in good health.

This clonotype was picked up a small number of times. This chain joins TRBV9 and TRBJ1-2; TRBD1 might be the D (5 bases). CDR1 SGDLS and CDR2 YYNGEE come from the germline V gene. The CDR3 extends over 17 amino acids. Deletions cut 0 bases from V and 4 bases from J, with 19 bases between. This chain's CDR3 is CASSVGPPGDRGYGYTF. The CDR3 DNA sequence: TGTGCCAGCAGCGTAGGTCCCCCGGGGGATCGAGGCTATGGCTACACCTTC. The variable domain in full, completed from reference TRBV9 and TRBJ1-2, reads DSGVTQTPKHLITATGQRVTLRCSPRSGDLSVYWYQQSLDQGLQFLIQYYNGEERAKGNILERFSAQQFPDLHSELNLSSLELGDSALYFCASSVGPPGDRGYGYTFGSGTRLTVV.

The V call is TRBV5-6, the J call TRBJ2-6; 13 bases are shared with TRBD2. The CDR3 has 18 residues. The junction had 7 bases not matched to a gene; V was cut back by 4 bases and J by 3 bases. Germline CDR1 SGHDT, CDR2 YYEEEE. The CDR3 spells CASSKLAGGPFGANVLTF. DNA of the CDR3: TGTGCCAGCAGCAAACTAGCGGGGGGGCCCTTTGGGGCCAACGTCCTGACTTTC.

As regards this clonotype: At one end the junction does not follow the germline gene, possibly because of a read error. V is TRBV9 and J is TRBJ1-2, with TRBD1 as a possible D gene (6 bases). Looked up from germline, CDR1 is SGDLS and CDR2 is YYNGEE. The CDR3 contains 15 residues. The CDR3 loop is CASSGNSQGPDGCTF. The CDR3 DNA reads as TGTGCCAGCAGCGGAAACTCACAGGGTCCTGATGGCTGCACCTTC.

V gene TRBV18 combines with J gene TRBJ1-5; TRBD1 matches at 9 bases. V dropped 6 bases and J dropped 7; count of bases not matched to a gene: 10. Germline-derived CDR1 and CDR2 are KGHSH and LQKENI. The CDR3 runs to 15 residues. The DNA of the CDR3 is TGTGCCAGCTCCGTCGGACAGGGGTTCGGACAGCCCCAGCATTTT. It is translated as CASSVGQGFGQPQHF.

The CDR3, as DNA: TGTGCCAGCAGCCAAGAATTGTTTGAAGAGACCCAGTACTTC. It translates to CASSQELFEETQYF. The chain recombines TRBV3-1 with TRBJ2-5; D call uncertain. The germline V and J ends were trimmed by 0 bases and 3 bases, with 8 bases remaining between them. The CDR3 length is 14 residues. Per the germline V gene, CDR1 is LGHDT and CDR2 is YNNKEL (reference sequence).

This clonotype turned up a few times. The rearrangement joins TRBV6-5 to TRBJ2-5; tentative D call: TRBD2 (6 bases). The CDR3 totals 14 residues. Trimming shortened V by 10 bases and J by 5 bases, and 20 bases separated the two germline ends. The germline gives CDR1 MNHEY, CDR2 SVGAGI. The CDR3 region is CATWVMRGGETQYF. The CDR3 region has the DNA TGTGCCACTTGGGTCATGCGGGGTGGGGAGACCCAGTACTTC.

This chain uses TRBV6-2 or TRBV6-3 with TRBJ2-5; 8 bases line up with TRBD1. The junction had 10 bases not matched to a gene; V was cut back by 2 bases and J by 5 bases. This CDR3 is 16 amino acids long. The germline CDR1 and CDR2 sequences are MNHEY and SVGEGT. The DNA for the CDR3 is TGTGCCAGCAGTTACCTCCCGACAGGGGTGAAGGAGACCCAGTACTTC. Protein product: CASSYLPTGVKETQYF.

J is TRBJ1-2 and V is TRBV5-1; the match to TRBD1 covers 8 bases. Germline trimming cut 0 bases from V and 5 bases from J; bases unmatched to any gene: 3. Germline V gene sequence: CDR1 SGHRS, CDR2 YFSETQ. The CDR3 loop spans 14 amino acids. The CDR3 here is CASSLEDRAYGYTF. The DNA for the CDR3 is TGCGCCAGCAGCTTGGAGGACAGGGCTTATGGCTACACCTTC.

The chain joins TRBV12-3 or TRBV12-4 to TRBJ2-5; D is ambiguous. This CDR3 has 15 residues. The V end lost 1 base, the J end lost 2 bases, and 11 bases lay between the germline ends. CDR3 bases: TGTGCCAGCAGTTTAGGGTGGTTTTCTCAAGAGACCCAGTACTTC. Amino acid sequence: CASSLGWFSQETQYF.

The sample holds one count of this clonotype. Compared with germline, one end of the junction differs, possibly owing to a read error. The gene calls are TRBV15 and TRBJ2-5; D is unresolved. Germline V gene lookup returns CDR1 LNHNV and CDR2 YYDKDF (reference sequence). CDR3 length equals 13 residues. The CDR3 DNA is TGTGTCACCAGCTTGCACGGCGGCGAGACCCACTACTTC. Protein product: CVTSLHGGETHYF.

V usage is TRBV21-1 and J usage is TRBJ2-1; the table's D gene call, TRBD1, was not cross checked with the DNA. The DNA matches TRBJ2-7 better at its end, which makes the J call doubtful. TRBV21-1 is reported as a pseudogene. The CDR3 has 15 residues. The CDR3 sequence: CASSPKDRGHYEQYF. Written as DNA, the CDR3 is TGTGCCAGCAGCCCTAAGGACAGGGGGCATTACGAGCAGTACTTC.

The chain joins TRBV29-1 to TRBJ1-1; 10 bases line up with TRBD1. V was clipped by 7 bases and J by 0 bases; unmatched bases: 5. This CDR3 spans 14 amino acids. Germline CDR1 SQVTM, CDR2 ANQGSEA. CDR3 nucleotide sequence: TGCAGCGCTTGGGGACAGGGGCTGAACACTGAAGCTTTCTTT. Protein: CSAWGQGLNTEAFF.

This chain links TRBV10-3 with TRBJ1-5; 10 bases are a match to TRBD1. The CDR3 spans 15 residues. V lost 5 bases and J lost 4; bases outside the gene matches: 5. Looked up from germline, CDR1 is ENHRY and CDR2 is SYGVKD. This CDR3 reads CAISPGQGENQPQHF. The CDR3 nucleotides read TGTGCCATCAGTCCAGGACAGGGGGAGAATCAGCCCCAGCATTTT.

The CDR3 nucleotides read TGTGCCAGCGTTAGGGACGGGAGCACAGATACGCAGTATTTT. Its translation: CASVRDGSTDTQYF. This rearrangement joins TRBV6-5 to TRBJ2-3, with D perhaps given as TRBD1 or TRBD2 (5 bases each). The germline V gene has CDR1 MNHEY and CDR2 SVGAGI. The CDR3 spans 14 residues. V lost 8 bases to trimming and J lost 0 bases, with 12 bases between them.

V usage is TRBV6-2 or TRBV6-3 and J usage is TRBJ2-4; 7 bases align to TRBD1. The DNA end favors TRBJ2-7, so the J call may be wrong. Germline assignment: CDR1 MNHEY and CDR2 SVGEGT. CDR3 length: 12 amino acids. The CDR3 protein is CASRTGSLEQYF. The CDR3 bases are TGTGCCAGCAGGACAGGGAGCCTCGAGCAGTACTTC.